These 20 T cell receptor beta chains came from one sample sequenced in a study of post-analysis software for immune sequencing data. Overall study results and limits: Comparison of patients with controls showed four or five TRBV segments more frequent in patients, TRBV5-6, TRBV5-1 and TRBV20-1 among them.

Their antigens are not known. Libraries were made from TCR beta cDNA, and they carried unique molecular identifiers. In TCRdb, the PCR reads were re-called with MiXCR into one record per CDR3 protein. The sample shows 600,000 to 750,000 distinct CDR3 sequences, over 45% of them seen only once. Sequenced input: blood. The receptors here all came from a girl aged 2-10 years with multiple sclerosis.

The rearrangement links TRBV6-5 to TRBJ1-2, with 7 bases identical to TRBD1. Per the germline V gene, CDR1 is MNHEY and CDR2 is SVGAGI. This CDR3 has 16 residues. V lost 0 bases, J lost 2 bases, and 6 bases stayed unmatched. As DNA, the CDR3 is TGTGCCAGCAGTTACTCGGCCGGGACAGTAAACTATGGCTACACCTTC. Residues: CASSYSAGTVNYGYTF.

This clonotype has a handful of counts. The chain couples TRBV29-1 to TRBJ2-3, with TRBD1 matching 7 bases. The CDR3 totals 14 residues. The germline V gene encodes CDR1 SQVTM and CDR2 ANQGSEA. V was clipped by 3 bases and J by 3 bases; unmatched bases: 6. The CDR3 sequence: CSVDNRGLTDTQYF. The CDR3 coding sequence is TGCAGCGTTGACAACAGGGGCTTGACAGATACGCAGTATTTT.

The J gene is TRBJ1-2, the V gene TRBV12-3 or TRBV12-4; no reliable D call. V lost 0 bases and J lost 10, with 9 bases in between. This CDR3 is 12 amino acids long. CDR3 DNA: TGTGCCAGCAGTTTAGCGCTACAGATCTACACCTTC. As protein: CASSLALQIYTF.

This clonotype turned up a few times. CDR3 sequence: CSAPQSGVGETQYF. CDR3 nucleotides: TGCAGTGCTCCCCAGTCGGGAGTGGGAGAGACCCAGTACTTC. This chain connects TRBV20-1 to TRBJ2-7, with D possibly being TRBD2 (6 bases). Judging by the DNA end, TRBJ2-5 fits better; the J call may be wrong. CDR3 length equals 14 residues. Germline CDR1 and CDR2: DFQATT and SNEGSKA (reference sequence).

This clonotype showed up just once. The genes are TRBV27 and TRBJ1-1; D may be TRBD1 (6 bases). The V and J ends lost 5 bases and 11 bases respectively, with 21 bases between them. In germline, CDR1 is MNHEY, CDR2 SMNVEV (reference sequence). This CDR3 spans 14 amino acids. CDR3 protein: CASSRRQAWGLAFF. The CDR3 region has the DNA TGTGCCAGCAGTCGACGACAGGCATGGGGGCTCGCTTTCTTT.

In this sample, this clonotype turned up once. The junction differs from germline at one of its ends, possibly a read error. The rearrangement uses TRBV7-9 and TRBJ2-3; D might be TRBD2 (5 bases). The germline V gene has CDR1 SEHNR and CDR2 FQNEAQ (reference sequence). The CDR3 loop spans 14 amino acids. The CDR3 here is CASSSRLEADTRYF. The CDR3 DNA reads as TGTGCCAGTAGCTCCCGGTTGGAGGCGGATACGCGGTATTTT. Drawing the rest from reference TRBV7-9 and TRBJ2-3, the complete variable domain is DTGVSQNPRHKITKRGQNVTFRCDPISEHNRLYWYRQTLGQGPEFLTYFQNEAQLEKSRLLSDRFSAERPKGSFSTLEIQRTEQGDSAMYLCASSSRLEADTRYFGPGTRLTVL.

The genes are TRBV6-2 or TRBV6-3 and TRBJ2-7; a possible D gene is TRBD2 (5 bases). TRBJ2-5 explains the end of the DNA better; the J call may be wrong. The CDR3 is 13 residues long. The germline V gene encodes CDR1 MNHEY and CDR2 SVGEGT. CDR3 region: CASSYSQRETQYF. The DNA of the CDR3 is TGTGCCAGCAGTTACTCCCAGCGGGAGACCCAGTACTTC.

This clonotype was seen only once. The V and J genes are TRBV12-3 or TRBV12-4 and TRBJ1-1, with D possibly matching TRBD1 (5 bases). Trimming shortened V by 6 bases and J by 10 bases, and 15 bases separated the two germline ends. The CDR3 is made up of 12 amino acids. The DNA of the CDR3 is TGTGCCAGCAGCAGCGGGGCCCGGGTAGCTTTCTTT. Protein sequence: CASSSGARVAFF.

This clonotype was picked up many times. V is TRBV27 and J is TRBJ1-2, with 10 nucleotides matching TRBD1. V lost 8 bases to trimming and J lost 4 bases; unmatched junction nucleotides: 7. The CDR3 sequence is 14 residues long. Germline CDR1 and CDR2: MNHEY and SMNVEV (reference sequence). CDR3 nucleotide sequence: TGTGCCAGCGGCGCGGGACAGGGGTTCTATGGCTACACCTTC. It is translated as CASGAGQGFYGYTF.

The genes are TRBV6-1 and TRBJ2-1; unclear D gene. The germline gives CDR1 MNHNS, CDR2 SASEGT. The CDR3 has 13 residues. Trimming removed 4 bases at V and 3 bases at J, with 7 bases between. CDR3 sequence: CASSVRFYNEQFF. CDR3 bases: TGTGCCAGCAGTGTTAGGTTCTACAATGAGCAGTTCTTC.

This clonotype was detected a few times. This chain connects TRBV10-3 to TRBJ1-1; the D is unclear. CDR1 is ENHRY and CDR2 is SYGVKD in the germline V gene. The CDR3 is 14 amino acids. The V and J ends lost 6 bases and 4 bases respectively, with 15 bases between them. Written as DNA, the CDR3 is TGTGCCATCAGATTGCCTGAAGGGAGCACTGAAGCTTTCTTT. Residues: CAIRLPEGSTEAFF.

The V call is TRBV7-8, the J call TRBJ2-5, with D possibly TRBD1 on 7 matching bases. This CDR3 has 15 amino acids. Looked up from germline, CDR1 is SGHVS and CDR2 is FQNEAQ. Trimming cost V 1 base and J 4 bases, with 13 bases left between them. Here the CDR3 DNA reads TGTGCCAGCAGCTTAGTGTGGCAGGGGGGAGAGACCCAGTACTTC. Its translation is CASSLVWQGGETQYF.

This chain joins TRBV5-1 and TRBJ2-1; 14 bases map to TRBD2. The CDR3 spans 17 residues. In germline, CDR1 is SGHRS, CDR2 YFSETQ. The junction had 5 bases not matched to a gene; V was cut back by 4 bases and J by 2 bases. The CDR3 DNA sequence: TGCGCCAGCAGCCCGACTAGCGGGGGGGCACCCTACAATGAGCAGTTCTTC. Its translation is CASSPTSGGAPYNEQFF. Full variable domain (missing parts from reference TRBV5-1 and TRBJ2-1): KAGVTQTPRYLIKTRGQQVTLSCSPISGHRSVSWYQQTPGQGLQFLFEYFSETQRNKGNFPGRFSGRQFSNSRSEMNVSTLELGDSALYLCASSPTSGGAPYNEQFFGPGTRLTVL.

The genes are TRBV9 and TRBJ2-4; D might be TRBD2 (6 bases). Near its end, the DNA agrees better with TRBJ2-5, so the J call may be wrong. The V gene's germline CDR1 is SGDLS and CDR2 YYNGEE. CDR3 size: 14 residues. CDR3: CASSAGLYQETQYF. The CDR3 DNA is TGTGCCAGCAGCGCGGGACTCTACCAAGAGACCCAGTACTTC.

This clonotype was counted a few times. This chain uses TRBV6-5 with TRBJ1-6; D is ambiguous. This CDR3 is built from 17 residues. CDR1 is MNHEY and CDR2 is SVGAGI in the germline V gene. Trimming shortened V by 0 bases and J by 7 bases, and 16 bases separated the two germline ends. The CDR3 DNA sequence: TGTGCCAGCAGTTACTCGGGTCAGGAGGCATGGAATTCACCCCTCCACTTT. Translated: CASSYSGQEAWNSPLHF.

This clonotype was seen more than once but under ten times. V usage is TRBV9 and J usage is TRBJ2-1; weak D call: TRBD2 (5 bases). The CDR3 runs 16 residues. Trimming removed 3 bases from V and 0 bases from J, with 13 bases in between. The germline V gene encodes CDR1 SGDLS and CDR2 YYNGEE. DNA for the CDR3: TGTGCCAGCAGCGCCCTACGGGGATCCTCCTACAATGAGCAGTTCTTC. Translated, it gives CASSALRGSSYNEQFF.

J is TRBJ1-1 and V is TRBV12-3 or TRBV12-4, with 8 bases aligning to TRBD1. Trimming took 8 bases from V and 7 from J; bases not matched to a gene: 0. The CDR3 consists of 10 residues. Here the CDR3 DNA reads TGTGCCAGCGGGACAGGTGAAGCTTTCTTT. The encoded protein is CASGTGEAFF.

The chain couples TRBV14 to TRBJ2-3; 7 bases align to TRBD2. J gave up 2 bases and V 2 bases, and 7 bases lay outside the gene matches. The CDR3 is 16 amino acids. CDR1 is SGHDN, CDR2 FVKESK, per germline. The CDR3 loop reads CASSQFERGDTDTQYF. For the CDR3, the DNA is TGTGCCAGCAGCCAATTCGAGCGGGGCGACACAGATACGCAGTATTTT.

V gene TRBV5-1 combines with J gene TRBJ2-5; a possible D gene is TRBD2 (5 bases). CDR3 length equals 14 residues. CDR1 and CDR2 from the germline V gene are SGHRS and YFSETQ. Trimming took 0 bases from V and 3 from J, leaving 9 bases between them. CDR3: CASSLERSEETQYF. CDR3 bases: TGCGCCAGCAGCTTGGAGCGTAGCGAAGAGACCCAGTACTTC.

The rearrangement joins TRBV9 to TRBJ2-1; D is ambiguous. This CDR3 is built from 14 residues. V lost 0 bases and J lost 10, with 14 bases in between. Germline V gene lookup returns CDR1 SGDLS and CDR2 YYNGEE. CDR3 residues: CASSVDPVSEEQFF. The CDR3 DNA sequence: TGTGCCAGCAGCGTAGATCCGGTATCGGAAGAGCAGTTCTTC. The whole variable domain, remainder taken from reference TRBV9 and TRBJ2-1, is DSGVTQTPKHLITATGQRVTLRCSPRSGDLSVYWYQQSLDQGLQFLIQYYNGEERAKGNILERFSAQQFPDLHSELNLSSLELGDSALYFCASSVDPVSEEQFFGPGTRLTVL.